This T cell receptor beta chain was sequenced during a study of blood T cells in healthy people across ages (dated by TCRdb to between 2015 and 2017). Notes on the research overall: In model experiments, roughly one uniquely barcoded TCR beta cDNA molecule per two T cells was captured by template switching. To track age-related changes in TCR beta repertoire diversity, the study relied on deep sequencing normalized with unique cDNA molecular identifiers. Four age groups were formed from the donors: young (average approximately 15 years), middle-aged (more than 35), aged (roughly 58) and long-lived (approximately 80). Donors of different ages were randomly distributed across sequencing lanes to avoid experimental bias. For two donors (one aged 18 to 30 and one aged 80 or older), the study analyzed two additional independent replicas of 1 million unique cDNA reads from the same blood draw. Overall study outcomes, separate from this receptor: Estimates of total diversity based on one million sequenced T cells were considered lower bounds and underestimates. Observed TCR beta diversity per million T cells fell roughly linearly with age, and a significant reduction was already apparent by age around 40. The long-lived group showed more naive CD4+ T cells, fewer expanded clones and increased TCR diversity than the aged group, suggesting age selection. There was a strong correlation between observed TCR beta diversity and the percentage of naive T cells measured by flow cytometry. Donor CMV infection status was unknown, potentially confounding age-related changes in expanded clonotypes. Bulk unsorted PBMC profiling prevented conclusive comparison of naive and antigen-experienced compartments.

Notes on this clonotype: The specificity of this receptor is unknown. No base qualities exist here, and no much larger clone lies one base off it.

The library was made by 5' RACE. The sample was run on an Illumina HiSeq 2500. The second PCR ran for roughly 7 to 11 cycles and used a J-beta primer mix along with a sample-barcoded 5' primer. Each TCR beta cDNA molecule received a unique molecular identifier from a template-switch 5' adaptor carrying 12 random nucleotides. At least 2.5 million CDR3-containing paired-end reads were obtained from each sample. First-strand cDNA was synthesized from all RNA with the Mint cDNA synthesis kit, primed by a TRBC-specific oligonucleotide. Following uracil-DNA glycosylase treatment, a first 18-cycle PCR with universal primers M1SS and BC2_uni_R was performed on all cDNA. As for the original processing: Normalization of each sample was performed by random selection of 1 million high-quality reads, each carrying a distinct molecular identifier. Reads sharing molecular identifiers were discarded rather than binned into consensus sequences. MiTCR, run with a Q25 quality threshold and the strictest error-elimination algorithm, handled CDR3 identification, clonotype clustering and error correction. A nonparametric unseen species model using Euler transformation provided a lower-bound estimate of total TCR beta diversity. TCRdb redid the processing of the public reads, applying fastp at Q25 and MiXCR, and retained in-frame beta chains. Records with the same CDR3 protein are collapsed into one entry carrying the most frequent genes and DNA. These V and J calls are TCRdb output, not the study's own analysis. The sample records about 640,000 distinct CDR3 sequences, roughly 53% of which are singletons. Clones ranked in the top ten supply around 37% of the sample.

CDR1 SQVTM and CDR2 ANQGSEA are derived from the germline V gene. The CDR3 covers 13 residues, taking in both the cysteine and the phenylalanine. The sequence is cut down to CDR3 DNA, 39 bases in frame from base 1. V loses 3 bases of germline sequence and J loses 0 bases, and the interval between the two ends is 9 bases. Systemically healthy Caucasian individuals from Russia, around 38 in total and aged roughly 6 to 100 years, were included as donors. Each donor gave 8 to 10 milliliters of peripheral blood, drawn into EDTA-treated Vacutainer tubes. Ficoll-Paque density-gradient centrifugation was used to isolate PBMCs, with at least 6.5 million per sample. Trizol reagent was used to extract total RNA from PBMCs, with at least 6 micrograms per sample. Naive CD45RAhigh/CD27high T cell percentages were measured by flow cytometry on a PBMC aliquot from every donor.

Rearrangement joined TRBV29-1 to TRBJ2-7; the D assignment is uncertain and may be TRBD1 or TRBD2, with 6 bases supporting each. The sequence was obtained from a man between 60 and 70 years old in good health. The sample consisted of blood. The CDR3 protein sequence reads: CSVERDTSYEQYF. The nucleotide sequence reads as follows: TGCAGCGTTGAGCGGGACACCTCCTACGAGCAGTACTTC.